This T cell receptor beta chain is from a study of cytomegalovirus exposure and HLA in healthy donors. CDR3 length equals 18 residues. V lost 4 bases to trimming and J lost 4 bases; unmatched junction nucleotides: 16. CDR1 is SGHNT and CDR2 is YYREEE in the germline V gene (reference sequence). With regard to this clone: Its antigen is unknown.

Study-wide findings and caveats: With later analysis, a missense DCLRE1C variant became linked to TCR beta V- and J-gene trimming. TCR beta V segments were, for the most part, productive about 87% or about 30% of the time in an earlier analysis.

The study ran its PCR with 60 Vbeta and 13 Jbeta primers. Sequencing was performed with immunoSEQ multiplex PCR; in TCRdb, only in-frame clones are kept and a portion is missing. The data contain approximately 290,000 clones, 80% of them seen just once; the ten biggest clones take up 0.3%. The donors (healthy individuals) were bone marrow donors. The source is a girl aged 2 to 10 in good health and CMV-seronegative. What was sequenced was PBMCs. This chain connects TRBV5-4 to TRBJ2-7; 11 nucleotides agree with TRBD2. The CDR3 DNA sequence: TGTGCCAGCAGCCCTGTCTGGAGTAGCGGGAGGGCCTCATACGAGCAGTACTTC. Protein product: CASSPVWSSGRASYEQYF.